These T cell receptor beta chains were read from a single sample in a study of cytomegalovirus exposure and HLA in healthy donors. Assay: immunoSEQ multiplex PCR; the TCRdb copy retains only in-frame clones and omits some. The data show about 170,000 clones, with more than 75% seen just once and roughly 2.2% held by the top ten. The sequenced material came from PBMCs. These receptors originate from a young man in good health and CMV-seropositive. CDR3s include the opening cysteine and the closing phenylalanine or tryptophan. The order of the fields is J gene, clone size, D gene, V gene, CDR3 DNA, CDR3 protein. The D gene is left open where the match is weak. Size values are once, few and many counts, or a class for expanded clones, and some rows have none.

TRBJ2-3 . TRBD2 TRBV10-1 TGCGCCAGCAGTGAGGGGACTAGCGGGGGGTCAGCTTACACAGATACGCAGTATTTT CASSEGTSGGSAYTDTQYF
TRBJ2-1 . . TRBV2 TGTGCCAGCAGGATCTCGGAGTCGGGGCAGTTCTTC CASRISESGQFF
TRBJ1-3 . . TRBV15 TGTGCCACCAGCGGCATCCAGGAACTCTCTGGAAACACCATATATTTT CATSGIQELSGNTIYF
TRBJ2-5 few TRBD2 TRBV7-2 TGTGCCAGCAGCTTAGTGGCGGGGGGGCAAGAGACCCAGTACTTC CASSLVAGGQETQYF
TRBJ1-4 once TRBD1 TRBV7-6 TGTGCCAGCAGCCCCACCCCCGGACAGGGAGGGAATGAAAAACTGTTTTTT CASSPTPGQGGNEKLFF
TRBJ2-7 . . TRBV19 TGTGCCAGTAGTTTCACAGGGCTTACTGGGGAGCAGTACTTC CASSFTGLTGEQYF
TRBJ2-7 . TRBD2 TRBV12-5 TGTGCTAGTGGTCCCGCCGGGACTAGCGGGGGGACCCCCTACGAGCAGTACTTC CASGPAGTSGGTPYEQYF
TRBJ1-2 . TRBD1 TRBV7-2 TGTGCCAGCAGCCCCGGGACAGGGCTACCTGCTGGCTACACCTTC CASSPGTGLPAGYTF
TRBJ1-1 . . TRBV7-3 TGTGCCAGCAGCGCGACCGGGGGGACTGAAGCTTTCTTT CASSATGGTEAFF
TRBJ1-4 . . TRBV21-1 TGTGCCAGCAGCAAATACTATACCCTCTTGAAACTGTTTTTT CASSKYYTLLKLFF
TRBJ1-6 . . TRBV11-2 TGTGCCAGCAGCCACCCCGGGAGCACCCTCGGCGGTTCACCCCTCCACTTT CASSHPGSTLGGSPLHF
TRBJ2-7 . . TRBV5-1 TGCGCCAGCAGCTCGTCGATCCTCCAGGCCACCTACGAGCAGTACTTC CASSSSILQATYEQYF
TRBJ1-2 . . TRBV7-2 TGTGCCAGCAGCAACCACAGGGACAACTATGGCTACACCTTC CASSNHRDNYGYTF
TRBJ2-5 . TRBD2 TRBV5-6 TGTGCCAGCAGCCGCGGGGGGATTCAAGAGACCCAGTACTTC CASSRGGIQETQYF
TRBJ1-1 . . TRBV12-5 TGTGCTAGTGCCTCGACGGGGGACACTGAAGCTTTCTTT CASASTGDTEAFF
TRBJ2-7 once TRBD1 TRBV7-2 TGTGCCAGCAGCCTCGGGACAGGGGGGAGCGAGCAGTACTTC CASSLGTGGSEQYF
TRBJ2-1 . TRBD2 TRBV6-1 TGTGCCACCAAAGTGGGGCTAGCGGGGGAGCAGTTCTTC CATKVGLAGEQFF
TRBJ2-5 . TRBD1 TRBV4-1 TGCGCCAGCAGCCAAGATCCGGACAGGGAGAAGACCCAGTACTTC CASSQDPDREKTQYF
TRBJ2-3 . TRBD2 TRBV10-3 TGTGCCATGGGGAGGGGCACAGATACGCAGTATTTT CAMGRGTDTQYF
TRBJ1-1 . TRBD1 TRBV19 TGTGCCAGTAGTGACAGGGTAGTCGTCAAAGCTTTCTTT CASSDRVVVKAFF
TRBJ1-1 . TRBD1 TRBV5-1 TGCGCCAGCAGCTTAGCTCTGACAGGGGGGCAAGCTTTCTTT CASSLALTGGQAFF
TRBJ1-5 once TRBD1 TRBV4-2 TGTGCCAGCAGCCAAGAGGCAGGGGGAAGCCAGCCCCAGCATTTT CASSQEAGGSQPQHF
TRBJ1-1 once . TRBV4-3 TGCGCCAGCAGCCAAGGGACAGACGAAGCTTTCTTT CASSQGTDEAFF
TRBJ2-5 . . TRBV15 TGTGCCACCAGCAGAGACAGGGGCCAAGAGACCCAGTACTTC CATSRDRGQETQYF
TRBJ2-5 . TRBD2 TRBV11-1 TGTGCCAGCAGCTTTGGGCGGGGGGAATCAGAGACCCAGTACTTC CASSFGRGESETQYF
TRBJ2-6 . TRBD2 TRBV9 TGTGCCAGCAGCGTCAGCGGGGGGGCTTCTGGGGCCAACGTCCTGACTTTC CASSVSGGASGANVLTF
TRBJ2-5 . TRBD2 TRBV5-6 TGTGCCAGCAGCTTGGGGACTAGCCTCGTTAGGGAGACCCAGTACTTC CASSLGTSLVRETQYF
TRBJ1-6 . TRBD1 TRBV6-1 TGTGCCAGCTGGGGCGGGACAGTTAATTCACCCCTCCACTTT CASWGGTVNSPLHF
TRBJ1-1 . . TRBV5-4 TGTGCCAACCGATCTACGGGGTTAATGAACACTGAAGCTTTCTTT CANRSTGLMNTEAFF
TRBJ2-5 . TRBD2 TRBV7-6 TGTGCCAGCAGCGTCTCTCGCGGGGGGGCGGAGACCCAGTACTTC CASSVSRGGAETQYF
TRBJ2-1 . TRBD2 TRBV5-1 TGCGCCAGCAGCCCTATGTCAGGCGGGGGGGCGAATGAGCAGTTCTTC CASSPMSGGGANEQFF
TRBJ1-1 . . TRBV19 TGTGCCAGTTCTCGGGGTGAAGCTTTCTTT CASSRGEAFF
TRBJ2-3 few TRBD1 TRBV6-5 TGTGCCAGCAGTGCCGGGACAGCAAGATCTCATACGCAGTATTTT CASSAGTARSHTQYF
TRBJ2-5 once TRBD2 TRBV11-2 TGTGCCAGCAGCTTAACCCTAGCGGGGGGCAGAGAGACCCAGTACTTC CASSLTLAGGRETQYF
TRBJ2-7 . TRBD1 TRBV7-2 TGTGCCAGCAGTTTACGCAAGGGGGCAGGGTCCTACGAGCAGTACTTC CASSLRKGAGSYEQYF
TRBJ1-2 once TRBD1 TRBV7-2 TGTGCCAGCAGCTTAGGGACAGGGGGGAATGGCTACACCTTC CASSLGTGGNGYTF
TRBJ2-1 . . TRBV9 TGTGCCAGCACCTCAGGCTCCTACAATGAGCAGTTCTTC CASTSGSYNEQFF
TRBJ2-5 . TRBD1 TRBV4-3 TGCGCCAGCAGCCAAGGCCAGGGGGCGGAGACCCAGTACTTC CASSQGQGAETQYF
TRBJ2-3 . . TRBV2 TGTGCCAGCACCAGGTCGTCCACAGATACGCAGTATTTT CASTRSSTDTQYF
TRBJ2-7 . TRBD2 TRBV2 TGTGCCAGCAGGGCGGGGGGGTTGGAGCAGTACTTC CASRAGGLEQYF
TRBJ1-5 . TRBD1 TRBV6-1 TGTGCCAGCAGTGAAGCAACAGGGGCCCTCAATCAGCCCCAGCATTTT CASSEATGALNQPQHF
TRBJ1-1 . . TRBV7-2 TGTGCCAGCAGCTGGGGGGGCAGCTCGAACACTGAAGCTTTCTTT CASSWGGSSNTEAFF